This T cell receptor (beta chain) emerged from a study of beta chain features in type 1 diabetes. Study information: When patients were set against healthy donors, age, gender and cell yields were similar. Study-wide results and limits: Shortening of TCRB CDR3s, moderate but significant, appeared in all four CD4+ subsets of Type 1 diabetes patients.

The CDR3 has 18 amino acids. V was pared by 4 bases and J by 10 bases, with 29 bases between. From germline, CDR1 is SGHVS and CDR2 FQNEAQ. With regard to this clone: What it binds is not known.

Of the isolated RNA, all was reverse transcribed, and so the sequenced material was expressed TCRB transcripts. Average reads per stem cell-like memory T cell sample were roughly 1.1 million. Method: immunoSEQ multiplex PCR; TCRdb's copy keeps in-frame clones and lacks some. The sample includes tens of thousands of clones, around a third of them seen just once. The receptor's source is a woman under 30 in good health. The sequencing input was stem cell memory CD4+ T cells from blood. The rearrangement uses TRBV7-8 and TRBJ2-1; TRBD2 is a possible D gene (9 bases). In nucleotides, the CDR3 is TGTGCCAGCAGCTATAAGGGGACTAGCAGGGTACAGGGGGGGGAGCAGTTCTTC. Its protein is CASSYKGTSRVQGGEQFF.